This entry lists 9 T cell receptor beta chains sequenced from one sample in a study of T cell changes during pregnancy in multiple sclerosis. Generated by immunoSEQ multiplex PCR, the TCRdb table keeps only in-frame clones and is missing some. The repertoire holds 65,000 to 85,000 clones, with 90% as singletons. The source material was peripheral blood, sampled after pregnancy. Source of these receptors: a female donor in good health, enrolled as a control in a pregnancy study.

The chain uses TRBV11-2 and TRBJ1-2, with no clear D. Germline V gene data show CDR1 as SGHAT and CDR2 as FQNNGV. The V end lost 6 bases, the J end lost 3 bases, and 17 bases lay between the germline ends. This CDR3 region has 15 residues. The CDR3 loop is CASSSTSGIYYGYTF. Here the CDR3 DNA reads TGTGCCAGCAGTTCCACTTCCGGGATATACTATGGCTACACCTTC.

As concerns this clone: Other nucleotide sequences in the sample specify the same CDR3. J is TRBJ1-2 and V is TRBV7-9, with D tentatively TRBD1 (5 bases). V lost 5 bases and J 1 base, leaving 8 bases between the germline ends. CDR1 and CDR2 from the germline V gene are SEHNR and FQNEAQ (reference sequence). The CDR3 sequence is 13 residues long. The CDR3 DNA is TGTGCCAGCAGCCCCCAGGGTAACTATGGCTACACCTTC. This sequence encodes CASSPQGNYGYTF.

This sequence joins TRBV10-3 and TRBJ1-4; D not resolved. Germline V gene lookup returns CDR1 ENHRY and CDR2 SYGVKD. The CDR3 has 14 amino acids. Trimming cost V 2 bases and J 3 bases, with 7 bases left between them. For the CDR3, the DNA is TGTGCCATCAGTGAGGGGCTATCTAATGAAAAACTGTTTTTT. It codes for CAISEGLSNEKLFF.

DNA for the CDR3: TGTGCCAGCAGGGGTCCGGGACAGGGTGCCGGTGGCTACACCTTC. Translation: CASRGPGQGAGGYTF. The chain carries TRBV7-9 and TRBJ1-2, with 9 bases lining up with TRBD1. J gave up 7 bases and V 6 bases, and 12 bases lay outside the gene matches. Germline V gene data show CDR1 as SEHNR and CDR2 as FQNEAQ (reference sequence). CDR3 size: 15 residues.

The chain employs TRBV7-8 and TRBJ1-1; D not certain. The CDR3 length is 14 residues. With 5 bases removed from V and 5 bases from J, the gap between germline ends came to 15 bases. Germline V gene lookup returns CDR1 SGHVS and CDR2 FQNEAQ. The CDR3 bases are TGTGCCAGCAGCCGGGAAGGCGCATATACTGAAGCTTTCTTT. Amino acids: CASSREGAYTEAFF.

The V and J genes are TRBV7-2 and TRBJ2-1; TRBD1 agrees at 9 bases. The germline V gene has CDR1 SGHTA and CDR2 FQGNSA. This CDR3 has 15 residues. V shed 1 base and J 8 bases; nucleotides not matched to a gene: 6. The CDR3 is CASSLGDREADEQFF. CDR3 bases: TGTGCCAGCAGCTTAGGGGACAGGGAGGCAGATGAGCAGTTCTTC.

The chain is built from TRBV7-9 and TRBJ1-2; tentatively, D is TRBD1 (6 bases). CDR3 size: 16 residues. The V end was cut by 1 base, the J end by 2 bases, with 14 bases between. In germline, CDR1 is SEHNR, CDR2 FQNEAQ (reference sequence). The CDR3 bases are TGTGCCAGCAGCTTAGGACAGGTTTTTGCCAACTATGGCTACACCTTC. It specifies CASSLGQVFANYGYTF.

In DNA form, the CDR3 reads TGTGCCAGCAGCCCCAGGACAGGGGCGAACTATGGCTACACCTTC. This encodes CASSPRTGANYGYTF. The chain carries TRBV7-6 and TRBJ1-2; 9 bases agree with TRBD1. CDR1 and CDR2 (germline): SGHVS, FNYEAQ. V shed 5 bases, J shed 2 bases, and the junction held 6 bases outside the gene matches. The CDR3 has 15 residues. Looking up the rest from reference TRBV7-6 and TRBJ1-2 gives the full variable domain: GAGVSQSPRYKVTKRGQDVALRCDPISGHVSLYWYRQALGQGPEFLTYFNYEAQQDKSGLPNDRFSAERPEGSISTLTIQRTEQRDSAMYRCASSPRTGANYGYTFGSGTRLTVV.

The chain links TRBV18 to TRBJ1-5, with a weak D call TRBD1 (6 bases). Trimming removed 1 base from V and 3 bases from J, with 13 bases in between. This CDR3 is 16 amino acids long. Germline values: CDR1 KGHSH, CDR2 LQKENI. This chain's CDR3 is CASSPQRGGPNQPQHF. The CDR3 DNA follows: TGTGCCAGCTCACCACAGCGGGGGGGGCCCAATCAGCCCCAGCATTTT.